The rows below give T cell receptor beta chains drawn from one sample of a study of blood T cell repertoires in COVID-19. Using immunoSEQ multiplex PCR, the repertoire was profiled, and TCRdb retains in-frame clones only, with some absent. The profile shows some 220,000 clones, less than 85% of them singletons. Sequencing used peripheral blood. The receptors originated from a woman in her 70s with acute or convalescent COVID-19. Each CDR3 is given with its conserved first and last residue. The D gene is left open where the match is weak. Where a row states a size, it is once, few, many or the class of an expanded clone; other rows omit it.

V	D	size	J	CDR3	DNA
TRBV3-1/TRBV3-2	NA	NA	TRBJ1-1	CASSQRGSEAFF	TGTGCCAGCAGCCAAAGGGGCTCTGAAGCTTTCTTT
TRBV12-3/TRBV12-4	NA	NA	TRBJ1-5	CASSANRVQPQHF	TGTGCCAGCAGTGCTAACAGGGTTCAGCCCCAGCATTTT
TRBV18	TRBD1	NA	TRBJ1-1	CASSPWTGRNTEAFF	TGTGCCAGCTCACCCTGGACAGGTAGGAACACTGAAGCTTTCTTT
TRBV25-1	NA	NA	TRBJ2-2	CASSRGPYTGELFF	TGTGCCAGCAGTCGCGGGCCTTACACCGGGGAGCTGTTTTTT
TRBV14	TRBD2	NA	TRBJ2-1	CASSVRGGHNEQFF	TGTGCCAGCAGCGTTCGCGGGGGTCACAATGAGCAGTTCTTC
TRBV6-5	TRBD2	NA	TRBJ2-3	CASSYAGVHDTQYF	TGTGCCAGCAGTTATGCGGGGGTACACGATACGCAGTATTTT
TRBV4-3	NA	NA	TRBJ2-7	CASSQDLVSRLDEQYF	TGCGCCAGCAGCCAAGATCTGGTCTCTCGGTTGGACGAGCAGTACTTC
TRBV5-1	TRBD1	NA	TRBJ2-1	CASSLGQGALPYNEQFF	TGCGCCAGCAGCTTAGGACAGGGGGCTTTACCATACAATGAGCAGTTCTTC
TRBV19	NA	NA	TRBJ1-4	CASSMSMGGLKEKLFF	TGTGCCAGTAGTATGTCGATGGGGGGTTTGAAGGAAAAACTGTTTTTT
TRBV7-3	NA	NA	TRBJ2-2	CASSPEGATANTGELFF	TGTGCCAGCAGCCCAGAAGGGGCCACCGCGAACACCGGGGAGCTGTTTTTT
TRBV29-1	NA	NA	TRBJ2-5	CSVEPGDAQETQYF	TGCAGCGTTGAGCCCGGGGATGCGCAAGAGACCCAGTACTTC
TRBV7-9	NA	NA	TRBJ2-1	CASSLTPGGFNEQFF	TGTGCCAGCAGCTTAACACCGGGGGGCTTCAATGAGCAGTTCTTC
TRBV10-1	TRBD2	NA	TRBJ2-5	CASQSGVGYQETQYF	TGCGCCAGCCAGAGCGGGGTCGGGTACCAAGAGACCCAGTACTTC
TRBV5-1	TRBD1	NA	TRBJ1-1	CASSAQGLNTEAFF	TGCGCCAGCAGCGCACAGGGGTTGAACACTGAAGCTTTCTTT
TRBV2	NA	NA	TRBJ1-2	CASSARAGYGYTF	TGTGCCAGCAGTGCCAGGGCTGGCTATGGCTACACCTTC
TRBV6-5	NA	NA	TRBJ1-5	CASRRSIDGNQPQHF	TGTGCCAGCAGGCGGAGTATAGACGGGAATCAGCCCCAGCATTTT
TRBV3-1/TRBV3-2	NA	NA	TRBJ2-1	CASSFDRSSYNEQFF	TGTGCCAGCAGCTTTGACAGGAGCTCCTACAATGAGCAGTTCTTC
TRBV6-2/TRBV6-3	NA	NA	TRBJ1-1	CASSARNTEAFF	TGTGCCAGCAGTGCTAGGAACACTGAAGCTTTCTTT
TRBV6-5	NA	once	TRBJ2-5	CASSYLVHLQETQYF	TGTGCCAGCAGTTACCTAGTACACCTTCAAGAGACCCAGTACTTC
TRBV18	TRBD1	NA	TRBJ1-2	CASSPGQGAGYGYTF	TGTGCCAGCTCACCGGGACAGGGGGCAGGATATGGCTACACCTTC
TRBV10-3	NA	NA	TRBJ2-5	CATQAPLAEETQYF	TGTGCCACCCAAGCGCCACTAGCTGAGGAGACCCAGTACTTC
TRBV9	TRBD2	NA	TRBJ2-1	CASTASPGLAGEEQFF	TGTGCCAGCACCGCTAGTCCGGGACTAGCGGGGGAAGAGCAGTTCTTC
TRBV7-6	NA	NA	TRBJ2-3	CASSLGASTDTQYF	TGTGCCAGCAGCTTAGGGGCTAGCACAGATACGCAGTATTTT
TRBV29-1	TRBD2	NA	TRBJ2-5	CSFGGLGLGTQYF	TGCAGCTTTGGGGGACTAGGATTAGGGACCCAGTACTTC
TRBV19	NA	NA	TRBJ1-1	CASSTIWSVTEAFF	TGTGCCAGTAGTACCATCTGGAGCGTCACTGAAGCTTTCTTT
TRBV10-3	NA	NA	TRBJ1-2	CAISEGGGYNYGYTF	TGTGCCATCAGTGAGGGTGGAGGGTATAACTATGGCTACACCTTC
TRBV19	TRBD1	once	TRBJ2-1	CASSPQGGAGYNEQFF	TGTGCCAGTAGTCCACAAGGGGGCGCGGGCTACAATGAGCAGTTCTTC
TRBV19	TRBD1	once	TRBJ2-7	CASSNRDRVDEQYF	TGTGCCAGTAGTAACCGGGACAGGGTCGACGAGCAGTACTTC